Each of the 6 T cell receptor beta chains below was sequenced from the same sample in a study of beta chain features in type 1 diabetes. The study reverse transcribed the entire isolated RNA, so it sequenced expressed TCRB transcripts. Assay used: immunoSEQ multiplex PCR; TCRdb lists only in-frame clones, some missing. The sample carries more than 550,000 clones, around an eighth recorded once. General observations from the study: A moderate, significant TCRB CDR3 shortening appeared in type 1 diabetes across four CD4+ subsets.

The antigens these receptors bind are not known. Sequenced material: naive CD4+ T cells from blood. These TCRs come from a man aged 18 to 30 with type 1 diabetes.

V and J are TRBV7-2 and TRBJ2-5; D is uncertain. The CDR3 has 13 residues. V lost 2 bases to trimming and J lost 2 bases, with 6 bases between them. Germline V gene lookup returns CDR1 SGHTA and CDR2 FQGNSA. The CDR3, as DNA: TGTGCCAGCAGCTTATTGACGCAAGAGACCCAGTACTTC. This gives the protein CASSLLTQETQYF.

The CDR3 sequence: CASSPGQGTNYEQYF. Here the CDR3 DNA reads TGTGCCAGCTCACCGGGACAGGGAACCAACTACGAGCAGTACTTC. The chain uses TRBV18 and TRBJ2-7; 9 nucleotides line up with TRBD1. The CDR3 totals 15 residues. Trimming cost V 3 bases and J 3 bases; bases outside gene matches: 6. Germline-derived CDR1 and CDR2 are KGHSH and LQKENI.

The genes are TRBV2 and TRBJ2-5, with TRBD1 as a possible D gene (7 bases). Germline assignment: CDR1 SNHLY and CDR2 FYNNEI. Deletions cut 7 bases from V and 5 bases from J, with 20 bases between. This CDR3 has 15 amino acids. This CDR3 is CASTEAGGPFETQYF. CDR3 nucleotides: TGTGCCAGCACCGAAGCAGGGGGGCCGTTTGAGACCCAGTACTTC.

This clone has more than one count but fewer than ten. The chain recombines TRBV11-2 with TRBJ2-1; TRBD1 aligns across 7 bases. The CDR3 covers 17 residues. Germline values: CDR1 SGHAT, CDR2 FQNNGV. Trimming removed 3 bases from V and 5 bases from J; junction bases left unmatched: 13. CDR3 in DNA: TGTGCCAGCAGCTTCCAAGACAGGGTGCTTTCTAACAATGAGCAGTTCTTC. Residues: CASSFQDRVLSNNEQFF.

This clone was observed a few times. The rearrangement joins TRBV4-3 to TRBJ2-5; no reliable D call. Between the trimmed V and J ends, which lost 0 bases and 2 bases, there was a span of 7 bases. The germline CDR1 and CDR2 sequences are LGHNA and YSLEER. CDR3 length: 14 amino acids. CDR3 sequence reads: CASSQEYKQETQYF. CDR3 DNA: TGCGCCAGCAGCCAAGAGTATAAACAAGAGACCCAGTACTTC.

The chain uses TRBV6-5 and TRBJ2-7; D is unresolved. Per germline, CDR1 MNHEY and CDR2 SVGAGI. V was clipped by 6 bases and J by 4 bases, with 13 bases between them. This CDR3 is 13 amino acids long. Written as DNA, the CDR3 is TGTGCCAGCAGCCTGTCGCTAGGGTACGAGCAGTACTTC. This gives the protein CASSLSLGYEQYF.